The 10 T cell receptor beta chains reported below all come from one sample, sequenced in a study of T cells after yellow fever vaccination. TCRdb passed the 5' RACE reads through MiXCR, listing each CDR3 protein once. The sample lists roughly 74,000 distinct CDR3 sequences, approximately 7.7% occurring once. This sample comprised CD8+ T cells sorted from PBMCs, obtained about 5 days after the first yellow fever vaccination. These receptors were obtained from a man aged 18 to 29 who received the YFV17D yellow fever vaccine.

This clonotype was counted ten times or more. This chain connects TRBV7-9 to TRBJ1-6; D is unclear. The V gene's germline CDR1 is SEHNR and CDR2 FQNEAQ (reference sequence). CDR3 length equals 16 residues. Trimming stripped 5 bases from V and 0 bases from J, with 11 bases between. CDR3 DNA sequence: TGTGCCAGCAGCGACCATGAGAGCTCCTATAATTCACCCCTCCACTTT. The encoded protein is CASSDHESSYNSPLHF.

A few counts support this clonotype. The chain has TRBV5-4 and TRBJ2-1; 8 positions agree with TRBD1. The CDR3 loop spans 15 amino acids. J lost 8 bases, V lost 4 bases, and 11 bases had no gene match. CDR1 is SGHNT and CDR2 is YYREEE in the germline V gene (reference sequence). This CDR3 reads CASSNSDRVDHEQFF. In DNA form, the CDR3 reads TGTGCCAGCAGCAATTCGGACAGGGTAGACCATGAGCAGTTCTTC.

In this sample, this clonotype turned up a few times. CDR3 DNA sequence: TGCGCCAGCAGCGAGGGGGGTGGCGGTGAGCAGTTCTTC. Its translation is CASSEGGGGEQFF. This rearrangement joins TRBV5-1 to TRBJ2-1; tentatively, D is TRBD1 or TRBD2 (6 bases each). CDR1 is SGHRS, CDR2 YFSETQ, per germline. V was trimmed by 4 bases and J by 9 bases, leaving 14 bases between them. This CDR3 comprises 13 residues.

In its sample, this clonotype was seen many times. The V gene is TRBV9, the J gene TRBJ1-4; TRBD1 might be the D (5 bases). The CDR3 consists of 13 residues. The germline V gene has CDR1 SGDLS and CDR2 YYNGEE. V was shortened by 5 bases and J by 7 bases, with 12 bases between the two germline ends. CDR3 in amino acids: CASSQDQGEKLFF. The CDR3 DNA follows: TGTGCCAGCAGTCAAGACCAGGGTGAAAAACTGTTTTTT.

This clonotype was seen a few times. The chain joins TRBV19 to TRBJ1-1; D perhaps matches TRBD1 (5 bases). The CDR3 is 14 amino acids. Trimming stripped 3 bases from V and 2 bases from J, with 10 bases between. Per the germline V gene, CDR1 is LNHDA and CDR2 is SQIVND (reference sequence). DNA for the CDR3: TGTGCCAGTAGTATCGGGGGTTTAAACACTGAAGCTTTCTTT. Protein: CASSIGGLNTEAFF.

This clonotype showed up just a few times. The chain uses TRBV20-1 and TRBJ1-5; D is unclear. The CDR3 spans 13 residues. The germline CDR1 and CDR2 sequences are DFQATT and SNEGSKA (reference sequence). Trimming left V 6 bases short and J 4 bases short, with 13 bases between. This chain's CDR3 is CSAADGINQPQHF. The CDR3, as DNA: TGCAGTGCCGCGGACGGGATAAATCAGCCCCAGCATTTT.

This clonotype showed up just a few times. The chain joins TRBV7-9 to TRBJ1-2; 7 bases align to TRBD1. Germline V gene lookup returns CDR1 SEHNR and CDR2 FQNEAQ (reference sequence). The V segment lost 3 bases and the J segment 4 bases; nucleotides outside the gene matches: 17. This CDR3 has 18 residues. The CDR3 sequence: CASSFVLAGNRGTYGYTF. CDR3 DNA sequence: TGTGCCAGCAGCTTTGTTCTAGCAGGAAACAGGGGCACCTATGGCTACACCTTC.

In its sample, this clonotype was seen many times. V gene TRBV12-3 or TRBV12-4 combines with J gene TRBJ2-7; D call uncertain. The CDR3 is 14 residues long. Trimming cost V 4 bases and J 3 bases, with 13 bases left between them. The CDR3 nucleotides read TGTGCCAGCAGTTCCTCGGAACAGATCTACGAGCAGTACTTC. Its translation is CASSSSEQIYEQYF.

This clonotype was counted between two and nine times. The chain couples TRBV4-1 to TRBJ2-7, with D hard to call. The CDR3 runs 14 residues. Deletions cut 0 bases from V and 4 bases from J, with 10 bases between. Germline V gene sequence: CDR1 MGHRA, CDR2 YSYEKL. The CDR3 here is CASSQDGSGYEQYV. The CDR3 DNA follows: TGCGCCAGCAGCCAAGATGGTTCCGGGTACGAGCAGTACGTC.

This clonotype was counted only a few times. V usage is TRBV7-2 and J usage is TRBJ2-1; D unresolved. Trimming cost V 6 bases and J 6 bases, with 21 bases left between them. Looked up from germline, CDR1 is SGHTA and CDR2 is FQGNSA. There are 16 residues in the CDR3. The CDR3 reads CASSRRVDPYLNEQFF. CDR3 coding DNA: TGTGCCAGCAGTCGCCGAGTTGACCCCTACCTCAATGAGCAGTTCTTC.